The 20 T cell receptor beta chains reported below all come from one sample, sequenced in a study of identical twins' blood T cells. Each CDR3 protein is one row after TCRdb ran MiXCR on the 5' RACE reads. The sample has 300,000 to 400,000 distinct CDR3 sequences, about 28% seen once; the top ten hold 6.1%. Source material: PBMCs. Receptors originate from a woman aged 18-49 years in good health.

This chain joins TRBV20-1 and TRBJ1-1; no clear D. Trimming shortened V by 1 base and J by 10 bases, and 10 bases separated the two germline ends. CDR1 and CDR2 from the germline V gene are DFQATT and SNEGSKA (reference sequence). The CDR3 extends over 11 amino acids. This CDR3 is CSARAQTGAFF. CDR3 in DNA: TGCAGTGCTAGAGCGCAGACCGGAGCTTTCTTT.

Note on this clonotype: A read error may explain this, as a much larger clone is one base away. The CDR3 nucleotides read TGTGCCAGCGGGTCTAGCGGGGCTCAAAATGAGCAGTTCTTC. Translation: CASGSSGAQNEQFF. The chain has TRBV6-2 or TRBV6-3 and TRBJ2-1, with TRBD2 identical over 9 bases. The CDR3 extends over 14 amino acids. V lost 8 bases and J lost 7; bases outside the gene matches: 9. Germline V gene lookup returns CDR1 MNHEY and CDR2 SVGEGT.

The table lists this clonotype with many counts. The V call is TRBV2, the J call TRBJ2-5, with no clear D. The germline V and J ends were trimmed by 3 bases and 7 bases, with 12 bases remaining between them. This CDR3 is built from 13 residues. Germline V CDR1 and CDR2: SNHLY, FYNNEI. As DNA, the CDR3 is TGTGCCAGCAGTGACAACAAAAGGGTGACCCAGTACTTC. This encodes CASSDNKRVTQYF.

Note on this clonotype: This may stem from a read error, because a much larger clone lies one nucleotide away. The chain carries TRBV13 and TRBJ1-1; perhaps TRBD1 as D (6 bases). The CDR3 is 15 amino acids. CDR1 and CDR2 (germline): PRHDT, FYEKMQ (reference sequence). Trimming took 4 bases from V and 3 from J, leaving 15 bases between them. The CDR3 sequence: CASSSRTAVDTEAFF. DNA of the CDR3: TGTGCCAGCAGCTCGAGGACAGCGGTGGACACTGAAGCTTTCTTT.

This clonotype has a handful of counts. This chain uses TRBV30 with TRBJ1-3; D call uncertain. Germline CDR1 is GTSNPN and CDR2 is SVGIG (reference sequence). V lost 1 base to trimming and J lost 0 bases, with 16 bases between them. The CDR3 contains 17 residues. CDR3 sequence reads: CAWSGRLGTPSGNTIYF. The CDR3 coding sequence is TGTGCCTGGAGTGGCCGTCTTGGAACGCCCTCTGGAAACACCATATATTTT.

This clonotype was observed many times. The J gene is TRBJ1-3, the V gene TRBV3-1; D remains ambiguous. Per the germline V gene, CDR1 is LGHDT and CDR2 is YNNKEL (reference sequence). V lost 0 bases to trimming and J lost 0 bases, with 12 bases between them. The CDR3 loop spans 17 amino acids. The CDR3, as DNA: TGTGCCAGCAGCCAAGATACGTTGGGGTTCTCTGGAAACACCATATATTTT. This encodes CASSQDTLGFSGNTIYF.

The chain recombines TRBV19 with TRBJ1-1; 11 positions match TRBD1. The CDR3 is made up of 15 amino acids. Germline assignment: CDR1 LNHDA and CDR2 SQIVND (reference sequence). V lost 6 bases, J lost 5 bases, and 8 bases stayed unmatched. The CDR3 loop is CASSRTGGGLTEAFF. CDR3 nucleotides: TGTGCCAGTAGCCGGACAGGGGGCGGTTTGACTGAAGCTTTCTTT.

The rearrangement uses TRBV20-1 and TRBJ1-1; possibly TRBD1 for D (5 bases). The CDR3 length is 13 residues. The V and J ends lost 3 bases and 7 bases respectively, with 15 bases between them. Germline V gene data show CDR1 as DFQATT and CDR2 as SNEGSKA (reference sequence). The CDR3 sequence is CSASLRTTLEAFF. The CDR3 DNA follows: TGCAGTGCTAGCTTAAGGACAACCCTTGAAGCTTTCTTT.

CDR3 bases: TGCAGTGCTAGAGATCGGTTTGGGACCCCCTACGCTGAAGCTTTCTTT. Translation gives CSARDRFGTPYAEAFF. This chain uses TRBV20-1 with TRBJ1-1, with D perhaps TRBD1 (5 bases). This CDR3 spans 16 amino acids. V was shortened by 0 bases and J by 6 bases, with 20 bases between the two germline ends. Germline V lookup: CDR1 DFQATT, CDR2 SNEGSKA (reference sequence).

The gene calls are TRBV27 and TRBJ1-5; D not resolved. CDR1 is MNHEY and CDR2 is SMNVEV in the germline V gene (reference sequence). V was pared by 6 bases and J by 6 bases, with 12 bases between. The length of the CDR3 is 13 residues. CDR3 nucleotides: TGTGCCAGCAGACGCGGGGTGAGTCAGCCCCAGCATTTT. Translation: CASRRGVSQPQHF.

The chain combines TRBV18 with TRBJ2-2; D gene uncertain. V shed 4 bases and J shed 3 bases, with 24 bases lying between them. The CDR3 contains 19 residues. Germline V gene sequence: CDR1 KGHSH, CDR2 LQKENI. CDR3 in amino acids: CASSRPSSATLTYTGELFF. The CDR3 nucleotides are TGTGCCAGCTCACGGCCCTCTTCGGCCACCTTAACCTACACCGGGGAGCTGTTTTTT.

This clonotype was observed a handful of times. DNA of the CDR3: TGTGCCAGCAGCCCGCCGGGGTTCTTTGATAATTCACCCCTCCACTTT. It specifies CASSPPGFFDNSPLHF. This sequence joins TRBV3-1 and TRBJ1-6, with D unresolved. The CDR3 spans 16 residues. V shed 4 bases and J shed 5 bases, with 15 bases lying between them. Germline CDR1 and CDR2: LGHDT and YNNKEL (reference sequence).

The V gene is TRBV10-3, the J gene TRBJ2-5, with D unresolved. The CDR3 runs 12 residues. V lost 4 bases and J 3 bases, leaving 6 bases between the germline ends. CDR1 and CDR2 (germline): ENHRY, SYGVKD. The CDR3 nucleotides are TGTGCCATCAGTGGCGGTAAAGAGACCCAGTACTTC. Amino acid sequence: CAISGGKETQYF.

The sample holds many counts of this clonotype. V usage is TRBV11-2 and J usage is TRBJ2-1; D is ambiguous. Germline CDR1 SGHAT, CDR2 FQNNGV. This CDR3 contains 16 residues. V lost 5 bases to trimming and J lost 0 bases, with 14 bases between them. The CDR3 is CASSLGPSSSYNEQFF. CDR3 DNA sequence: TGTGCCAGCAGCCTAGGGCCGTCGAGCTCCTACAATGAGCAGTTCTTC.

This clonotype was observed a few times. The chain carries TRBV20-1 and TRBJ2-3, with 8 bases matching TRBD2. This CDR3 region has 16 residues. J gave up 4 bases and V 0 bases, and 9 bases lay outside the gene matches. Germline V CDR1 and CDR2: DFQATT, SNEGSKA (reference sequence). The CDR3 DNA sequence: TGCAGTGCTAGAGATCCCAGCGGGAGTGTTGCAGATACGCAGTATTTT. Its translation: CSARDPSGSVADTQYF.

In this sample, this clonotype turned up many times. The chain uses TRBV18 and TRBJ1-1; tentatively, D is TRBD1 (6 bases). The CDR3 totals 14 residues. Trimming took off 6 bases at V and 1 base at J, with 12 bases between the two ends. Germline V gene sequence: CDR1 KGHSH, CDR2 LQKENI. The CDR3 bases are TGTGCCAGCTCCCGGGACACCCCGAACACTGAAGCTTTCTTT. Its translation: CASSRDTPNTEAFF.

In this sample, this clonotype turned up many times. J is TRBJ2-3 and V is TRBV5-1; 11 positions agree with TRBD2. The CDR3 is 15 residues long. The germline gives CDR1 SGHRS, CDR2 YFSETQ. Trimming at V came to 7 bases and at J to 0 bases, leaving 4 bases not matched to a gene. As DNA, the CDR3 is TGCGCCAGCTTACTAGCGGGAGCCAGCACAGATACGCAGTATTTT. Encoded protein: CASLLAGASTDTQYF. The variable domain in full, with the rest retrieved from reference TRBV5-1 and TRBJ2-3, is KAGVTQTPRYLIKTRGQQVTLSCSPISGHRSVSWYQQTPGQGLQFLFEYFSETQRNKGNFPGRFSGRQFSNSRSEMNVSTLELGDSALYLCASLLAGASTDTQYFGPGTRLTVL.

The rearrangement uses TRBV20-1 and TRBJ2-5; the match to TRBD2 covers 8 bases. The length of the CDR3 is 14 residues. The germline V gene encodes CDR1 DFQATT and CDR2 SNEGSKA (reference sequence). With 3 bases clipped from V and 4 bases from J, the junction kept 7 bases outside the gene matches. CDR3 amino acids: CSAREGTRGETQYF. The CDR3 DNA reads as TGCAGTGCTAGGGAGGGGACTAGAGGAGAGACCCAGTACTTC.

This clonotype was found a few times. The V call is TRBV2, the J call TRBJ2-7; no reliable D call. The CDR3 consists of 12 residues. The ends were cut back, 7 bases at V and 4 bases at J, with 11 bases in the middle. CDR1 is SNHLY and CDR2 is FYNNEI in the germline V gene. The CDR3 DNA reads TGTGCCAGCATCGCCGGAGTTTACGAGCAGTACTTC. Translation: CASIAGVYEQYF.

The rearrangement uses TRBV5-1 and TRBJ2-1; 8 bases are shared with TRBD1. The germline V gene has CDR1 SGHRS and CDR2 YFSETQ. This CDR3 contains 15 residues. The J segment lost 5 bases and the V segment lost 2 bases, leaving 6 bases of the junction unmatched. The CDR3 coding sequence is TGCGCCAGCAGCTTCCGGGACAGGTTGAACAATGAGCAGTTCTTC. This sequence encodes CASSFRDRLNNEQFF.